A single sample is the source of the 5 T cell receptor beta chains below, sequenced in a study of OX40 agonist ivuxolimab in advanced cancers. Assay: immunoSEQ multiplex PCR; the TCRdb copy retains only in-frame clones and omits some. This repertoire shows 70,000 to 85,000 clones, just over 85% found once; its top ten account for under 2.5%. Sequences were derived from CD4+ or CD8+ T cells sorted from blood, sampled in a trial of the OX40 agonist ivuxolimab. The source of these receptors is an adult with an advanced solid tumor such as melanoma, head and neck, liver or kidney cancer.

The chain has TRBV28 and TRBJ2-1; 10 nucleotides match TRBD1. CDR3 length equals 15 residues. Germline V CDR1 and CDR2: MDHEN, SYDVKM. V was clipped by 6 bases and J by 9 bases; unmatched bases: 11. CDR3 nucleotide sequence: TGTGCCAGCAGGACTTCCGGGACAGGGGACATTGAGCAGTTCTTC. It translates to CASRTSGTGDIEQFF.

This rearrangement joins TRBV6-1 to TRBJ1-2, with 9 bases lining up with TRBD1. Losses at the gene ends were 6 bases for V and 2 bases for J; bases not matched to a gene: 7. CDR1 is MNHNS and CDR2 is SASEGT in the germline V gene. CDR3 length: 15 amino acids. CDR3 loop: CASSDSTGGNYGYTF. CDR3 nucleotides: TGTGCCAGCAGCGATTCGACAGGGGGAAACTATGGCTACACCTTC.

This clone occurred a few times. The gene calls are TRBV5-1 and TRBJ2-1; possibly TRBD1 for D (6 bases). The CDR3 is 13 residues long. Trimming shortened V by 4 bases and J by 4 bases, and 9 bases separated the two germline ends. Germline loops: CDR1 SGHRS, CDR2 YFSETQ. CDR3 in DNA: TGCGCCAGCAGCAAGGGGACATACAATGAGCAGTTCTTC. This gives the protein CASSKGTYNEQFF.

The chain employs TRBV5-1 and TRBJ2-3; D might be TRBD2 (5 bases). CDR3 length: 15 amino acids. V was trimmed by 0 bases and J by 0 bases, leaving 8 bases between them. Germline assignment: CDR1 SGHRS and CDR2 YFSETQ. The DNA for the CDR3 is TGCGCCAGCAGCTTGGTTCCGGGGAGCACAGATACGCAGTATTTT. Translated: CASSLVPGSTDTQYF.

The rearrangement links TRBV7-9 to TRBJ2-1; 13 bases line up with TRBD2. Losses at the gene ends were 4 bases for V and 0 bases for J; bases not matched to a gene: 9. Germline CDR1 is SEHNR and CDR2 is FQNEAQ (reference sequence). The CDR3 has 19 residues. The CDR3 sequence is CASSYPTSGGLSSYNEQFF. DNA of the CDR3: TGTGCCAGCAGCTACCCGACTAGCGGGGGGCTAAGCTCCTACAATGAGCAGTTCTTC.